Sequencing of this TCR beta chain was carried out in a study of T cell repertoires in cytomegalovirus infection. Study in general: The study used recently identified HLA-C-restricted and well-studied HLA-B-restricted CMV epitopes. Through public TCR beta signatures, both CMV infection and matching HLA type were indicated.

Of note for this clonotype: Its target is not known.

Notes on the study in general: The response measured ex vivo was dominated by TCR beta clonotypes (HLA-C-restricted and CMV-specific).

This CDR3 spans 17 amino acids. V lost 5 bases and J 2 bases, leaving 22 bases between the germline ends. The germline V gene encodes CDR1 DFQATT and CDR2 SNEGSKA (reference sequence). MiXCR, applied by TCRdb to the reads, yields one record per CDR3 protein. The sample records around 900,000 distinct CDR3 sequences, roughly 30% being singletons. The clonotype was recovered from a human donor in good health (CMV status not recorded). Some clones in this sample may be carry-over from other donors' samples. Sequenced here: cultured CD8+ T cells from PBMCs, sampled from culture after CMV antigen stimulation. V and J are TRBV20-1 and TRBJ2-1, with TRBD1 as a possible D gene (6 bases). CDR3 sequence reads: CSAASLWKRGTYNEQFF. The CDR3 DNA reads TGCAGTGCTGCCTCCTTGTGGAAGAGGGGGACCTACAATGAGCAGTTCTTC.